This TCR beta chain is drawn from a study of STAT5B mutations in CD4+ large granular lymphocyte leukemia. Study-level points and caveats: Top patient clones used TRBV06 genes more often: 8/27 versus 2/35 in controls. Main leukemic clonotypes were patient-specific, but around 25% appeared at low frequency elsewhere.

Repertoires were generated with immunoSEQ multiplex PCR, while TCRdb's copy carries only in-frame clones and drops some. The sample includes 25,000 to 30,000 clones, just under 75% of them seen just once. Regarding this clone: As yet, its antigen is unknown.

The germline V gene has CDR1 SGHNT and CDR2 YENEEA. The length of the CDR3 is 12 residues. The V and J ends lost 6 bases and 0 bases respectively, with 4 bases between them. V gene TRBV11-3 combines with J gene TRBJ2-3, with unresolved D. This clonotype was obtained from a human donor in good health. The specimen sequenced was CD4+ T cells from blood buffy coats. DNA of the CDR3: TGTGCCAGCAGTTCTAGCACAGATACGCAGTATTTT. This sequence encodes CASSSSTDTQYF.